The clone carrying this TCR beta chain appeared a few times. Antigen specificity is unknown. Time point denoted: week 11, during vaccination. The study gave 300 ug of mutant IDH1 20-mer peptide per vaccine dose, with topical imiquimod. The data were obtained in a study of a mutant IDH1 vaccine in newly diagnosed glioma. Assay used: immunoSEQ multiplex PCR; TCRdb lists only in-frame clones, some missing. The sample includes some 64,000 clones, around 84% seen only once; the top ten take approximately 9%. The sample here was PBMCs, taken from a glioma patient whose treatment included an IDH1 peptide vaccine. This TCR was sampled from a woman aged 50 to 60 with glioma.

CDR3 bases: TGTGCCAGCAGCTTAGACAGGGGTGAACAGCCCCAGCATTTT. Protein sequence: CASSLDRGEQPQHF. J is TRBJ1-5 and V is TRBV7-2; TRBD1 aligns across 7 bases. Germline loops: CDR1 SGHTA, CDR2 FQGNSA. V shed 1 base and J 7 bases; nucleotides not matched to a gene: 4. The CDR3 sequence is 14 residues long.